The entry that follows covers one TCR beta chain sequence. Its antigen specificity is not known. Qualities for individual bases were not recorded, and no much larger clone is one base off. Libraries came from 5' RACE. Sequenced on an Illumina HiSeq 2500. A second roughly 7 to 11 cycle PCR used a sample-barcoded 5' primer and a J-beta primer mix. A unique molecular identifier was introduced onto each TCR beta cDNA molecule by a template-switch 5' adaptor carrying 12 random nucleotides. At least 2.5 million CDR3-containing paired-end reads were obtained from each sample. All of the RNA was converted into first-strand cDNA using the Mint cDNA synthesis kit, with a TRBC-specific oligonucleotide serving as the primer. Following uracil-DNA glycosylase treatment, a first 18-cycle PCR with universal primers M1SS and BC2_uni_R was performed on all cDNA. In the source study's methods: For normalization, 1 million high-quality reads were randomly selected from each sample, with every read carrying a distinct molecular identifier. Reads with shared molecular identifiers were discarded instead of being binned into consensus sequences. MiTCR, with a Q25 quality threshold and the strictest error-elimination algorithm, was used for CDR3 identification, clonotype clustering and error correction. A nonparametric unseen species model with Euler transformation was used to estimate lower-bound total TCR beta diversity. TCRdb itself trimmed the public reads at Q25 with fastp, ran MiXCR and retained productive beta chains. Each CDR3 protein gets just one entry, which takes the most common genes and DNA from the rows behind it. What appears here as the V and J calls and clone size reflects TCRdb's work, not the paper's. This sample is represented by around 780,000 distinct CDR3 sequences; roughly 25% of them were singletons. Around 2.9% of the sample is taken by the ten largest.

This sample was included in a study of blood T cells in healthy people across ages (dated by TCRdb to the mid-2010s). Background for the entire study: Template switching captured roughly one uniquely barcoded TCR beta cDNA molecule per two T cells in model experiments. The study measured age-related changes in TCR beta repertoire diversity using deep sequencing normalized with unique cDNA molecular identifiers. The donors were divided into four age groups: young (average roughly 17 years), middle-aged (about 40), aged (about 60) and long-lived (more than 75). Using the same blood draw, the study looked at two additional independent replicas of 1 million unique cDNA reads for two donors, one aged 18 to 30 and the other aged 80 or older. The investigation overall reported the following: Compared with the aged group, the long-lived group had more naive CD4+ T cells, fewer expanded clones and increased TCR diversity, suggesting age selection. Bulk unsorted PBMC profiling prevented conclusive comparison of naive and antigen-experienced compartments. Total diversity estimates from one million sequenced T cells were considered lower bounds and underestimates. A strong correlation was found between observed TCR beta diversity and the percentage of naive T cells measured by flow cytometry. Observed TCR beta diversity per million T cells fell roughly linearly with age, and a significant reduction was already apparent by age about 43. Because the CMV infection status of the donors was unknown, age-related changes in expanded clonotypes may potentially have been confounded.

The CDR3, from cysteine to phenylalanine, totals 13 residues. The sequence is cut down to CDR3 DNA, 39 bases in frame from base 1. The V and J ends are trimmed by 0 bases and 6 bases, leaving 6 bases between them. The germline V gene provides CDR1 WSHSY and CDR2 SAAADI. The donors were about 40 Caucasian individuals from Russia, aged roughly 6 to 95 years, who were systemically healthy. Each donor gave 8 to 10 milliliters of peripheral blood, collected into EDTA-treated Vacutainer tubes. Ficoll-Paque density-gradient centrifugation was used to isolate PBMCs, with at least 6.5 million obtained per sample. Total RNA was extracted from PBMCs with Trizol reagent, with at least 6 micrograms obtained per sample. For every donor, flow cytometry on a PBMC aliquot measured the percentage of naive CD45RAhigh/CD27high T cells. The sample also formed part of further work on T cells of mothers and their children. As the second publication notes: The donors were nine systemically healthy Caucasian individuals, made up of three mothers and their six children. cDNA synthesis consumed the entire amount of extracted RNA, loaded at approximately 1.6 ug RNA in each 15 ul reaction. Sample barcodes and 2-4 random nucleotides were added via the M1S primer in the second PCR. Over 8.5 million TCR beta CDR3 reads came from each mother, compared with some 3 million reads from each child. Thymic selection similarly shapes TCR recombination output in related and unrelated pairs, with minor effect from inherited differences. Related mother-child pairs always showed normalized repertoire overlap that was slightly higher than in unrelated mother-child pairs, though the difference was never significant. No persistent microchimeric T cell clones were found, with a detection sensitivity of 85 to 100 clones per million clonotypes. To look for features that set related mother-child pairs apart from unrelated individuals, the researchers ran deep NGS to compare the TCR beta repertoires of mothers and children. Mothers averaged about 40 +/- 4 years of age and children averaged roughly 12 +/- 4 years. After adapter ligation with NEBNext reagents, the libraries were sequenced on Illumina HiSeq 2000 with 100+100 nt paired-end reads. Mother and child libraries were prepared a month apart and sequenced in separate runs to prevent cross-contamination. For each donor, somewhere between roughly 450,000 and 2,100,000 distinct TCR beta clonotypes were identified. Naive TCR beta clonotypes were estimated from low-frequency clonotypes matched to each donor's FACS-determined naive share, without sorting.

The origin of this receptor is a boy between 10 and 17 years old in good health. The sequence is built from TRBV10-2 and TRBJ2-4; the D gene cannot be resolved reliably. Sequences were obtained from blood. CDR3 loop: CASSESGGNIQYF. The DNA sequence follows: TGCGCCAGCAGTGAGTCGGGTGGAAACATTCAGTACTTC.